The clone carrying this T cell receptor beta chain came up once. Using immunoSEQ multiplex PCR, the repertoire was profiled, and TCRdb retains in-frame clones only, with some absent. The profile shows around 61,000 clones, around 84% of them singletons. The CDR3 sequence is 13 residues long. Germline CDR1 GTSNPN, CDR2 SVGIG (reference sequence). V was trimmed by 3 bases and J by 1 base, leaving 7 bases between them. The record originates from a study of blood T cell repertoires in COVID-19. Study information: The United States, Italy and Spain supplied acute and convalescent COVID-19 samples. In each case, the material was cDNA or gDNA derived from T cells, B-cell-depleted T cells, or PBMCs.

The chain recombines TRBV30 with TRBJ1-5, with D tentatively TRBD1 (5 bases). Sequences were obtained from peripheral blood. This TCR came from a man aged 50 to 59 with active COVID-19. Here the CDR3 reads CAWRQGSNQPQHF. In nucleotides, the CDR3 is TGTGCCTGGAGGCAGGGAAGCAATCAGCCCCAGCATTTT.